Presented here are 10 T cell receptor beta chains from one specimen sequenced in a study of blood T cell repertoires in COVID-19. Only in-frame clones appear in the TCRdb table, and some are missing; sequencing was by immunoSEQ multiplex PCR. The data contain some 200,000 clones, 75% to 85% of them singletons. The specimen was PBMCs or T cells enriched from blood (not recorded which). Source of these receptors: a man in his forties who had recovered from COVID-19.

This clone is a singleton in its sample. V and J are TRBV7-3 and TRBJ1-2; TRBD1 agrees at 8 bases. J lost 6 bases, V lost 6 bases, and 21 bases had no gene match. From germline, CDR1 is SGHTA and CDR2 FQGTGA. The CDR3 has 18 residues. CDR3 protein: CASRPRPGQGPLSHGYTF. The CDR3 bases are TGTGCCAGCAGACCACGGCCAGGACAGGGACCACTATCCCATGGCTACACCTTC.

This clone occurred many times. The genes are TRBV4-1 and TRBJ1-1; no firm D call. Germline CDR1 MGHRA, CDR2 YSYEKL. CDR3 length equals 13 residues. V dropped 5 bases and J dropped 5 bases, with 12 bases sitting between them. For the CDR3, the DNA is TGCGCCAGCAGCTACAAGGCGGGGACTGAAGCTTTCTTT. Its protein product is CASSYKAGTEAFF.

This chain connects TRBV2 to TRBJ1-5; D is unclear. The CDR3 covers 13 residues. Germline loops: CDR1 SNHLY, CDR2 FYNNEI. V was pared by 6 bases and J by 2 bases, with 8 bases between. The CDR3 sequence is CASSGEGNQPQHF. The CDR3 DNA sequence: TGTGCCAGCAGCGGCGAGGGCAATCAGCCCCAGCATTTT.

The V and J genes are TRBV28 and TRBJ1-5; 9 bases match TRBD1. The CDR3 is 13 residues long. Trimming took 6 bases from V and 4 from J; bases not matched to a gene: 1. Germline CDR1 MDHEN, CDR2 SYDVKM. The DNA for the CDR3 is TGTGCCAGCAGAGACAGGGGGAATCAGCCCCAGCATTTT. Its translation: CASRDRGNQPQHF.

The chain is built from TRBV19 and TRBJ2-1; D is ambiguous. This CDR3 contains 15 residues. V was clipped by 3 bases and J by 0 bases, with 9 bases between them. Looked up from germline, CDR1 is LNHDA and CDR2 is SQIVND (reference sequence). CDR3 amino acids: CASSIAVSSYNEQFF. CDR3 in DNA: TGTGCCAGTAGTATTGCGGTTAGCTCCTACAATGAGCAGTTCTTC.

This clone has a handful of counts. V and J are TRBV6-5 and TRBJ2-7, with TRBD2 as a possible D gene (6 bases). The CDR3 is 15 residues long. CDR1 is MNHEY, CDR2 SVGAGI, per germline. The V and J ends lost 8 bases and 2 bases respectively, with 19 bases between them. The CDR3 loop is CASGREVWGAYEQYF. The CDR3 DNA is TGTGCCAGCGGCAGGGAAGTGTGGGGGGCCTACGAGCAGTACTTC.

The chain couples TRBV2 to TRBJ2-7; D might be TRBD1 (5 bases). Germline loops: CDR1 SNHLY, CDR2 FYNNEI. The CDR3 length is 14 residues. Trimming pared 6 bases from V and 1 base from J, leaving 13 bases between. This CDR3 reads CASSRLQVSYEQYF. CDR3 sequence (DNA): TGTGCCAGCAGCCGCTTACAGGTTTCCTACGAGCAGTACTTC. The whole variable domain, remainder taken from reference TRBV2 and TRBJ2-7, is EPEVTQTPSHQVTQMGQEVILRCVPISNHLYFYWYRQILGQKVEFLVSFYNNEISEKSEIFDDQFSVERPDGSNFTLKIRSTKLEDSAMYFCASSRLQVSYEQYFGPGTRLTVT.

CDR3 loop: CASRAEATEAFF. The DNA of the CDR3 is TGCGCCAGCAGGGCCGAGGCCACTGAAGCTTTCTTT. The chain carries TRBV10-2 and TRBJ1-1; no firm D call. From germline, CDR1 is WSHSY and CDR2 SAAADI. With 6 bases removed from V and 4 bases from J, the gap between germline ends came to 9 bases. The CDR3 consists of 12 residues.

The chain employs TRBV5-1 and TRBJ2-7; D perhaps matches TRBD1 (6 bases). Trimming took 0 bases from V and 0 from J, leaving 13 bases between them. CDR3 size: 16 residues. Germline V lookup: CDR1 SGHRS, CDR2 YFSETQ. The CDR3 is CASSLAVRTDSYEQYF. The CDR3 DNA is TGCGCCAGCAGCTTGGCTGTTCGGACAGACTCCTACGAGCAGTACTTC.

This sequence joins TRBV7-6 and TRBJ2-1; D remains ambiguous. The germline V gene encodes CDR1 SGHVS and CDR2 FNYEAQ. The length of the CDR3 is 15 residues. Trimming cost V 5 bases and J 3 bases, with 14 bases left between them. The CDR3 DNA follows: TGTGCCAGCAGCCGCTTAGCCCGGAACTACAATGAGCAGTTCTTC. Translation gives CASSRLARNYNEQFF.